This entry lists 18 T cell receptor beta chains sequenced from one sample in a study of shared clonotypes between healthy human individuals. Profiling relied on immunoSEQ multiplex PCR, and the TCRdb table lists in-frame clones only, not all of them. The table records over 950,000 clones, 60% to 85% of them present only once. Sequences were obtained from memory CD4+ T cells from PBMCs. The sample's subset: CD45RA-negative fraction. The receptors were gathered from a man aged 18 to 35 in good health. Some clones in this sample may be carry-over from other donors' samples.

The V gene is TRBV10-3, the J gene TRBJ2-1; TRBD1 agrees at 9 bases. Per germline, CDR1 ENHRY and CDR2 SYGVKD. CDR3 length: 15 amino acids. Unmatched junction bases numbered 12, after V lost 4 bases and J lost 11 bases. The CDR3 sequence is CAISALQGAGQKQFF. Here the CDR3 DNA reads TGTGCCATCAGTGCCCTACAGGGGGCGGGTCAGAAGCAGTTCTTC.

DNA for the CDR3: TGCAGCGTTGACGGACTCGTCGGCACAGATACGCAGTATTTT. Protein sequence: CSVDGLVGTDTQYF. This chain joins TRBV29-1 and TRBJ2-3; TRBD2 is a possible D gene (5 bases). Germline V lookup: CDR1 SQVTM, CDR2 ANQGSEA. The CDR3 runs 14 residues. Trimming left V 3 bases short and J 1 base short, with 11 bases between.

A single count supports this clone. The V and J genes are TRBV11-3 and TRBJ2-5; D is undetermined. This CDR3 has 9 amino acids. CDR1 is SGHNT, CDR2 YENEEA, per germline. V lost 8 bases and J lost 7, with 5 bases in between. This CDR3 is CASQMTQYF. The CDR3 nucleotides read TGTGCCAGCCAAATGACCCAGTACTTC.

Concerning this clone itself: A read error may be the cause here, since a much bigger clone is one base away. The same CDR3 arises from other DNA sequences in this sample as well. The CDR3 region has the DNA TGTGCCAGCAGCTTAGGTAGGAACACTGAAGCTTTCTTT. Protein: CASSLGRNTEAFF. This chain links TRBV7-6 with TRBJ1-1; D ambiguous. CDR1 and CDR2 (germline): SGHVS, FNYEAQ. V was cut by 1 base and J by 1 base, with 4 bases left in between. The CDR3 totals 13 residues.

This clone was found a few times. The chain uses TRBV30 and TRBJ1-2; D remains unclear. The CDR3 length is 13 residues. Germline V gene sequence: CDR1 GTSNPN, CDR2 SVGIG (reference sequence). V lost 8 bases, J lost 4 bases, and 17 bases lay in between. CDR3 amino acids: CALLGSGIYGYTF. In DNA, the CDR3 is TGTGCCCTACTAGGGAGCGGGATCTATGGCTACACCTTC.

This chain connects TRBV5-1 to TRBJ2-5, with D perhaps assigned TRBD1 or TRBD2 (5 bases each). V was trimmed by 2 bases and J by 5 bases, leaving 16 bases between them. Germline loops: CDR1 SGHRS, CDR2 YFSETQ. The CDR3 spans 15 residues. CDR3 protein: CASSFSPGTGETQYF. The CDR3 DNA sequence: TGCGCCAGCAGCTTTAGTCCAGGGACGGGTGAGACCCAGTACTTC. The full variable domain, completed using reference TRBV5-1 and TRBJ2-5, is KAGVTQTPRYLIKTRGQQVTLSCSPISGHRSVSWYQQTPGQGLQFLFEYFSETQRNKGNFPGRFSGRQFSNSRSEMNVSTLELGDSALYLCASSFSPGTGETQYFGPGTRLLVL.

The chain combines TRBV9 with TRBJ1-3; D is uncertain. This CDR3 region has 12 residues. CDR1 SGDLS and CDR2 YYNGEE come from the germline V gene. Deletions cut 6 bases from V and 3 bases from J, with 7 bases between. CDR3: CASTPNGNTIYF. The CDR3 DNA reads TGTGCCAGCACTCCCAATGGAAACACCATATATTTT. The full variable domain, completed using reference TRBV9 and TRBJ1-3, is DSGVTQTPKHLITATGQRVTLRCSPRSGDLSVYWYQQSLDQGLQFLIQYYNGEERAKGNILERFSAQQFPDLHSELNLSSLELGDSALYFCASTPNGNTIYFGEGSWLTVV.

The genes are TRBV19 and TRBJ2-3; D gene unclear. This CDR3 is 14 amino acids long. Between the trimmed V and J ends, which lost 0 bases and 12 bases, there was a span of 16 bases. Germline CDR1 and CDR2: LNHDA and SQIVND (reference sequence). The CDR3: CASSIDSQQSDQYF. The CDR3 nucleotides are TGTGCCAGTAGTATAGATTCCCAGCAGTCAGATCAGTATTTT.

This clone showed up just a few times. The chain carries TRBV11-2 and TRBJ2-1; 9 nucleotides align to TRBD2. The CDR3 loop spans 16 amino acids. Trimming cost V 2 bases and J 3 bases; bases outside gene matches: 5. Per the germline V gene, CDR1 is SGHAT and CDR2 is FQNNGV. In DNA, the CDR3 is TGTGCCAGCAGCTTATTTCCTAGCGGGAACTACAATGAGCAGTTCTTC. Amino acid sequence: CASSLFPSGNYNEQFF.

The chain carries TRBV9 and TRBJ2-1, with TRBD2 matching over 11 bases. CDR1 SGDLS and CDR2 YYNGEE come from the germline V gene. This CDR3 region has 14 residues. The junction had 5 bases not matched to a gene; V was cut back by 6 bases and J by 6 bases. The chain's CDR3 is CASTPGLAANEQFF. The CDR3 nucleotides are TGTGCCAGCACCCCGGGACTAGCGGCCAATGAGCAGTTCTTC.

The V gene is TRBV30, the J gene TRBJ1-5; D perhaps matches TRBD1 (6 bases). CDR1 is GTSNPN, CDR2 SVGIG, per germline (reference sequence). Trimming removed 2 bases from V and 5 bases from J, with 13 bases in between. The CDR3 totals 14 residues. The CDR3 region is CAWSKDRFHQPQHF. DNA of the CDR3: TGTGCCTGGAGTAAAGACAGGTTTCATCAGCCCCAGCATTTT.

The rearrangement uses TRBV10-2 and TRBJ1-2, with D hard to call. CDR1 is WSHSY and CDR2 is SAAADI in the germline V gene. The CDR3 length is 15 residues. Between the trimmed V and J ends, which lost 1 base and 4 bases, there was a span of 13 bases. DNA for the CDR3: TGCGCCAGCAGTGAGTGGGTGATTCCGGGCTATGGCTACACCTTC. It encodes CASSEWVIPGYGYTF.

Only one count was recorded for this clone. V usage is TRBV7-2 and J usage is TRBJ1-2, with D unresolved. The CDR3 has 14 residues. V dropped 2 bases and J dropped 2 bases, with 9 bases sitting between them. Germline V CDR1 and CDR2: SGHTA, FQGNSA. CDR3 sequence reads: CASSLSTGNYGYTF. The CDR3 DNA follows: TGTGCCAGCAGCTTAAGTACGGGGAACTATGGCTACACCTTC. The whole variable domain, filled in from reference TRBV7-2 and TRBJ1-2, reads GAGVSQSPSNKVTEKGKDVELRCDPISGHTALYWYRQSLGQGLEFLIYFQGNSAPDKSGLPSDRFSAERTGGSVSTLTIQRTQQEDSAVYLCASSLSTGNYGYTFGSGTRLTVV.

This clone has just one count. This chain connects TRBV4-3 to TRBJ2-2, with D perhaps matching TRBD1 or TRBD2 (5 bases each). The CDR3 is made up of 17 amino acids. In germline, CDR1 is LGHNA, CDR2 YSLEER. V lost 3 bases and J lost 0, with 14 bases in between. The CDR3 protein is CASSQRGDAANTGELFF. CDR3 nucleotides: TGCGCCAGCAGCCAGAGAGGGGACGCCGCGAACACCGGGGAGCTGTTTTTT.

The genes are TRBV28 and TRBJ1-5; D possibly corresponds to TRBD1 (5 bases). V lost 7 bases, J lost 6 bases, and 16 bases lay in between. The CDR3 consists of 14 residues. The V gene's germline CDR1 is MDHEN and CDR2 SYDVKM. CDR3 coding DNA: TGTGCCAGCATGCGCAGGGTAACTCGTCAGCCCCAGCATTTT. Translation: CASMRRVTRQPQHF.

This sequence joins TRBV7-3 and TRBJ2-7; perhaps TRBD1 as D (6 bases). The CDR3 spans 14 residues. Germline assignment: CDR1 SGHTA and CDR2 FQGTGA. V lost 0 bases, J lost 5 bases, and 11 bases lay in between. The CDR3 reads CASSLTRAGDEQYF. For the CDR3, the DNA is TGTGCCAGCAGCTTAACGAGGGCAGGGGACGAGCAGTACTTC.

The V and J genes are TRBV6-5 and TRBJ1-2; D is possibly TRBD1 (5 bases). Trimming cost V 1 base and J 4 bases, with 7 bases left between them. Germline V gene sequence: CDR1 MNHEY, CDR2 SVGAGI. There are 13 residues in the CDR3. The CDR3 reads CASSYLDTYGYTF. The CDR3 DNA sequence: TGTGCCAGCAGTTACTTGGACACCTATGGCTACACCTTC.

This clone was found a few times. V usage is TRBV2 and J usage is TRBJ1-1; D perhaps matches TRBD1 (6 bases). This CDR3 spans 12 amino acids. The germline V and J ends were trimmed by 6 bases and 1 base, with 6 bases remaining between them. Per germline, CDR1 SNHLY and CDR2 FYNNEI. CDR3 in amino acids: CASRTGNTEAFF. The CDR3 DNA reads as TGTGCCAGCAGGACAGGGAACACTGAAGCTTTCTTT.